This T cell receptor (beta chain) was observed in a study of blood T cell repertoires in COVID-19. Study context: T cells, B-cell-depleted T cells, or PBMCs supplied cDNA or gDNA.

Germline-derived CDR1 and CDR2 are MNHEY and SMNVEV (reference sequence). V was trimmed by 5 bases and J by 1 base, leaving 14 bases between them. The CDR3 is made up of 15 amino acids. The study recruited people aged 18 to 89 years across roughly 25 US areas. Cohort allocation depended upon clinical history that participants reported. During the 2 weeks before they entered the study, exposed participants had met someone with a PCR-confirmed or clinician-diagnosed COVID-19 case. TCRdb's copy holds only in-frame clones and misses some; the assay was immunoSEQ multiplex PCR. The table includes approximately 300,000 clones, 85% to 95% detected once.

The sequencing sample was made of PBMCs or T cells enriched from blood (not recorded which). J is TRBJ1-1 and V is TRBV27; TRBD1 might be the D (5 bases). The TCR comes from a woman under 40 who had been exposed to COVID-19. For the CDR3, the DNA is TGTGCCAGCAGTCCCTTGGGGCGGTGGAACACTGAAGCTTTCTTT. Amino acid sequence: CASSPLGRWNTEAFF.